This T cell receptor beta chain was retrieved from a study of PD-1 blockade in classical Hodgkin lymphoma. General study results and limits: Complete responders matched newly diagnosed patients in baseline diversity. Nivolumab initiation under 1 year post-ASCT meant exclusion. TCR diversity rose significantly by C4D1 in CD4+ but not CD8+ cells.

Per germline, CDR1 MGHRA and CDR2 YSYEKL. The V and J ends lost 1 base and 13 bases, in that order; junction bases with no gene match: 11. The CDR3 covers 14 residues. Each and every patient relapsed after autologous stem cell transplantation, and patients got differing brentuximab vedotin exposure. In regard to this clone: No antigen is known for it.

Some clones are missing from TCRdb's copy, which holds only in-frame ones; the method was immunoSEQ multiplex PCR. The repertoire consists of more than 11,000 clones, with approximately 80% occurring once and the leading ten covering approximately 25%. The rearrangement uses TRBV4-1 and TRBJ1-1; TRBD1 matches at 8 bases. The source is a human donor with classical Hodgkin lymphoma. The sample here was peripheral blood mononuclear cells (PBMCs), taken at baseline. CDR3 DNA: TGCGCCAGCAGCCAAGTTTCACAGGGGGGGATTGGTTTCTTT. Encoded protein: CASSQVSQGGIGFF.